Shown below are 22 T cell receptor beta chains from a single sample sequenced in a study of CD4+ T cells in melanoma (dated by TCRdb to between 2021 and 2023). Library preparation employed the immunoSEQ multiplex PCR assay. TCRdb's version of the immuneACCESS table is confined to in-frame rearrangements and falls short of the full clone set. An unresolved V gene accounts for under half of the shortfall where checked; the remainder is of unknown origin. Across this sample there are around 6,700 clones, with about 52% seen only once. The ten largest clones add up to about 16% of the sample. Source material: cells from a culture (not recorded whether cultured in vitro). Receptor source: a human donor with melanoma.

The rearrangement uses TRBV19 and TRBJ1-5; a possible D gene is TRBD1 (5 bases). Trimming stripped 10 bases from V and 7 bases from J, with 23 bases between. CDR3 length: 15 residues. CDR1 is LNHDA and CDR2 is SQIVND in the germline V gene (reference sequence). DNA for the CDR3: TGTGCCACCACGCGCGCGGCAGGGACTGGGCAGCCCCAGCATTTT. This sequence encodes CATTRAAGTGQPQHF. The complete variable domain, with remaining parts taken from reference TRBV19 and TRBJ1-5, reads DGGITQSPKYLFRKEGQNVTLSCEQNLNHDAMYWYRQDPGQGLRLIYYSQIVNDFQKGDIAEGYSVSREKKESFPLTVTSAQKNPTAFYLCATTRAAGTGQPQHFGDGTRLSIL.

The V and J genes are TRBV2 and TRBJ2-3, with a possible D match to TRBD1 (6 bases). V dropped 2 bases and J dropped 7 bases, with 13 bases sitting between them. This CDR3 has 14 amino acids. Germline V gene data show CDR1 as SNHLY and CDR2 as FYNNEI. The CDR3 nucleotides read TGTGCCAGCAGTGAAACGGCAGGGGCTAATACGCAGTATTTT. Its protein product is CASSETAGANTQYF.

J is TRBJ1-2 and V is TRBV6-5, with 7 nucleotides matching TRBD1. The germline V gene has CDR1 MNHEY and CDR2 SVGAGI. V shed 0 bases, J shed 11 bases, and the junction held 15 bases outside the gene matches. The CDR3 extends over 16 amino acids. The CDR3 here is CASSYSKEGATYTYTF. The CDR3 DNA follows: TGTGCCAGCAGTTACTCGAAAGAGGGGGCCACCTATACATACACCTTC.

This clone showed up just a few times. The gene calls are TRBV7-9 and TRBJ1-2; D remains ambiguous. Trimming removed 4 bases from V and 7 bases from J, with 13 bases in between. CDR1 is SEHNR and CDR2 is FQNEAQ in the germline V gene (reference sequence). The CDR3 is made up of 13 amino acids. The CDR3 protein is CASSSTPRLGYTF. In DNA form, the CDR3 reads TGTGCCAGCAGCTCGACCCCCAGGCTTGGCTACACCTTC.

This clone was counted only a few times. This rearrangement joins TRBV4-2 to TRBJ2-5; D unclear. Germline loops: CDR1 LGHNA, CDR2 YNFKEQ. V shed 0 bases and J shed 5 bases, with 10 bases lying between them. The CDR3 has 14 residues. The CDR3 DNA follows: TGTGCCAGCAGCCAAGAAATGGGTCGCGAGACCCAGTACTTC. Its protein product is CASSQEMGRETQYF.

The V call is TRBV4-1, the J call TRBJ1-6; D possibly corresponds to TRBD1 (5 bases). V dropped 4 bases and J dropped 7 bases, with 5 bases sitting between them. Germline V gives CDR1 MGHRA, CDR2 YSYEKL. The CDR3 totals 12 residues. CDR3: CASSRGNSPLHF. The DNA of the CDR3 is TGCGCCAGCAGCCGGGGGAATTCACCCCTCCACTTT.

This clone came up a few times. This chain joins TRBV30 and TRBJ2-7, with 10 bases aligning to TRBD1. The CDR3 loop spans 14 amino acids. Trimming took 1 base from V and 4 from J; bases not matched to a gene: 4. CDR1 and CDR2 from the germline V gene are GTSNPN and SVGIG (reference sequence). The CDR3 DNA is TGTGCCTGGAGTGGACAGGGGGCAAGATACGAGCAGTACTTC. Its protein is CAWSGQGARYEQYF.

This clone has a handful of counts. The V and J genes are TRBV4-2 and TRBJ2-5; 15 nucleotides align to TRBD2. With V trimmed by 4 bases and J by 2 bases, 2 bases remained unmatched. The V gene's germline CDR1 is LGHNA and CDR2 YNFKEQ. The CDR3 length is 16 residues. CDR3 DNA: TGTGCCAGCAGCCTGGGGACTAGCGGGGGGCAAGAGACCCAGTACTTC. Translating it yields CASSLGTSGGQETQYF.

The chain carries TRBV18 and TRBJ1-2; D is undetermined. The V gene lost 2 bases and the J gene lost 0 bases, with 13 bases spanning the gap. Germline V gene lookup returns CDR1 KGHSH and CDR2 LQKENI. The CDR3 consists of 16 residues. CDR3 DNA sequence: TGTGCCAGCTCACCATCAATAGTGCGAGCTAACTATGGCTACACCTTC. As protein: CASSPSIVRANYGYTF.

The chain uses TRBV6-5 and TRBJ1-1; 10 nucleotides line up with TRBD1. Losses at the gene ends were 4 bases for V and 4 bases for J; bases not matched to a gene: 9. The CDR3 is 16 residues long. Germline V gives CDR1 MNHEY, CDR2 SVGAGI. CDR3 loop: CASSLSGTGVGTEAFF. The CDR3 DNA reads as TGTGCCAGCAGTTTATCCGGGACAGGGGTTGGCACTGAAGCTTTCTTT.

The chain employs TRBV5-1 and TRBJ2-5; D not certain. The CDR3 contains 12 residues. Trimming left V 9 bases short and J 4 bases short, with 13 bases between. Germline V gene data show CDR1 as SGHRS and CDR2 as YFSETQ. The DNA for the CDR3 is TGCGCCACCCCGGATAGGGCAGAGACCCAGTACTTC. Translating gives CATPDRAETQYF.

This clone occurred a few times. The V and J genes are TRBV11-2 and TRBJ1-2; tentatively, D is TRBD1 (6 bases). The CDR3 sequence is 12 residues long. Per the germline V gene, CDR1 is SGHAT and CDR2 is FQNNGV. With 4 bases removed from V and 10 bases from J, the gap between germline ends came to 13 bases. This CDR3 reads CASSSGQFDYTF. The CDR3 nucleotides are TGTGCCAGCAGCTCCGGACAGTTTGACTACACCTTC.

This chain connects TRBV2 to TRBJ1-1; unclear D gene. The V end was cut by 6 bases, the J end by 1 base, with 15 bases between. This CDR3 region has 15 residues. Germline V gene sequence: CDR1 SNHLY, CDR2 FYNNEI. CDR3 bases: TGTGCCAGCAGCCCCCGGGGAGCCTGGAACACTGAAGCTTTCTTT. Translated, it gives CASSPRGAWNTEAFF.

This sequence joins TRBV4-1 and TRBJ2-7; D gene unclear. V lost 6 bases to trimming and J lost 3 bases, with 21 bases between them. The CDR3 is 16 residues long. The germline V gene has CDR1 MGHRA and CDR2 YSYEKL. In DNA form, the CDR3 reads TGCGCCAGCAGAGTAAGCTCCGGGCGACCCTTCTACGAGCAGTACTTC. Translated: CASRVSSGRPFYEQYF.

The chain links TRBV7-9 to TRBJ1-1; D gene uncertain. V lost 0 bases, J lost 9 bases, and 5 bases lay in between. Germline V gene sequence: CDR1 SEHNR, CDR2 FQNEAQ (reference sequence). This CDR3 spans 11 amino acids. In DNA, the CDR3 is TGTGCCAGCAGCTTAGCGACCCAAGCTTTCTTT. As protein: CASSLATQAFF.

This chain connects TRBV6-5 to TRBJ2-1; 9 bases match TRBD2. Germline V CDR1 and CDR2: MNHEY, SVGAGI. This CDR3 has 15 residues. With V trimmed by 6 bases and J by 10 bases, 13 bases remained unmatched. The CDR3 region is CASRTRRGGLGEQFF. The CDR3 bases are TGTGCCAGCAGGACGAGGCGGGGGGGCCTTGGGGAGCAGTTCTTC.

V gene TRBV20-1 combines with J gene TRBJ1-2; D not resolved. Germline V gives CDR1 DFQATT, CDR2 SNEGSKA (reference sequence). CDR3 length: 11 amino acids. Trimming shortened V by 8 bases and J by 7 bases, and 14 bases separated the two germline ends. The CDR3 here is CSLPEMAGYTF. Here the CDR3 DNA reads TGCAGTCTTCCCGAGATGGCTGGCTACACCTTC.

The chain combines TRBV7-3 with TRBJ1-6; tentative D call: TRBD1 (5 bases). The CDR3 consists of 15 residues. Germline loops: CDR1 SGHTA, CDR2 FQGTGA. Trimming cost V 5 bases and J 9 bases, with 17 bases left between them. CDR3 in amino acids: CASSLSGGGGSPLHF. The DNA for the CDR3 is TGTGCCAGCAGCCTCAGCGGAGGCGGGGGTTCACCCCTCCACTTT.

This clone is deemed medium-sized (0.01 to 0.1%). The chain carries TRBV5-1 and TRBJ1-4; no definite D call. This CDR3 is built from 13 residues. The V end was cut by 1 base, the J end by 14 bases, with 15 bases between. Per germline, CDR1 SGHRS and CDR2 YFSETQ. CDR3 DNA: TGCGCCAGCAGCTTGATTGGCTTGGGAGGGCTGTTTTTT. Translated, it gives CASSLIGLGGLFF.

This clone was observed a few times. The chain joins TRBV6-1 to TRBJ1-2; 8 positions match TRBD1. Germline assignment: CDR1 MNHNS and CDR2 SASEGT. Trimming took 6 bases from V and 14 from J; bases not matched to a gene: 8. The CDR3 totals 11 residues. The CDR3 coding sequence is TGTGCCAGCAGAAGATACAGGGGGGATACCTTC. Its translation is CASRRYRGDTF.

The CDR3 spells CASSPTGRTAVGTGELFF. CDR3 nucleotide sequence: TGTGCCAGCAGCCCCACTGGGAGGACAGCTGTTGGCACCGGGGAGCTGTTTTTT. The chain employs TRBV11-3 and TRBJ2-2; the D gene could be TRBD1 or TRBD2 (6 bases each). Per the germline V gene, CDR1 is SGHNT and CDR2 is YENEEA. Trimming pared 5 bases from V and 4 bases from J, leaving 23 bases between. The CDR3 loop spans 18 amino acids.

V and J are TRBV5-1 and TRBJ2-1; 10 bases are shared with TRBD2. Trimming took 4 bases from V and 0 from J; bases not matched to a gene: 4. This CDR3 is built from 16 residues. Germline V CDR1 and CDR2: SGHRS, YFSETQ. The CDR3 region is CASSLLAGSSYNEQFF. The DNA for the CDR3 is TGCGCCAGCAGCCTACTAGCGGGGAGCTCCTACAATGAGCAGTTCTTC.